This T cell receptor beta chain was found in a study of blood T cell repertoires in COVID-19. Sequencing used immunoSEQ multiplex PCR; TCRdb keeps in-frame clones, though not all of them. The data hold about 86,000 clones, with approximately 79% observed a single time. Germline values: CDR1 MNHEY, CDR2 SVGAGI. The CDR3 is 15 amino acids. V was pared by 6 bases and J by 1 base, with 12 bases between. This sequence was found in a man in his 70s with acute or convalescent COVID-19. The sample comprised peripheral blood. The chain links TRBV6-5 to TRBJ1-4; D perhaps matches TRBD1 (5 bases). The CDR3: CASRLTGVTNEKLFF. CDR3 coding DNA: TGTGCCAGCAGGCTTACGGGGGTAACTAATGAAAAACTGTTTTTT.